What follows describes a single TCR beta chain. Germline V gene lookup returns CDR1 MDHEN and CDR2 SYDVKM. Trimming at V came to 5 bases and at J to 4 bases, leaving 7 bases not matched to a gene. CDR3 length equals 15 residues. This entry comes from a study of blood T cell repertoires in COVID-19. Data came from immunoSEQ multiplex PCR; TCRdb stores just in-frame clones and leaves some out. This sample yields about 92,000 clones, of which 80% are seen a single time; about 8.4% belongs to the top ten. This rearrangement joins TRBV28 to TRBJ1-3, with 8 bases identical to TRBD1. Sequencing was performed on peripheral blood. This receptor was taken from a man aged 45-65 years who had recovered from COVID-19. CDR3 sequence (DNA): TGTGCCAGCAGTCCCCGGACAGGGACAGGAAACACCATATATTTT. Translating it yields CASSPRTGTGNTIYF.